This T cell receptor (beta chain) was obtained from a study of OX40 agonist ivuxolimab in advanced cancers. Across the study: Age averaged about 66 years (range roughly 23 to 90), and roughly 82% were male. Allowance was made for prior anti-PD-1, anti-PD-L1 or anti-CTLA-4 therapy, and 40% had some.

In regard to this clone: Its specificity is unknown.

Study-level results: Some patients who did not respond also had low normalized T-cell clonal expansion.

The V end lost 4 bases, the J end lost 4 bases, and 17 bases lay between the germline ends. This CDR3 is built from 15 residues. The V gene's germline CDR1 is SGHDT and CDR2 YYEEEE. Sequencing was performed with immunoSEQ multiplex PCR; in TCRdb, only in-frame clones are kept and a portion is missing. There are some 80,000 clones in the sample; 87% occur only once, and more than 0.3% lies in the top ten. Sequencing was performed on CD4+ or CD8+ T cells sorted from blood, taken in a trial of the OX40 agonist ivuxolimab. J is TRBJ1-2 and V is TRBV5-6; D is perhaps TRBD1 (6 bases). The sequence came from an adult with an advanced solid tumor such as melanoma, head and neck, liver or kidney cancer. CDR3 nucleotides: TGTGCCAGCAGCGGTTGGGACAAATTAATCTATGGCTACACCTTC. Its protein product is CASSGWDKLIYGYTF.